These 10 T cell receptor beta chains came from one sample sequenced in a study of radiation and T cells in renal cell carcinoma. Produced via immunoSEQ multiplex PCR; TCRdb's table is partial and in-frame only. This sample yields 150,000 to 200,000 clones, of which about nine tenths are seen a single time; about 11% belongs to the top ten. Sample time point: blood 4 weeks post-SBRT, at nephrectomy. Documented treatment: 15 Gy SBRT to primary tumor, nephrectomy 4 weeks later. The sequencing here drew on blood, taken from a patient whose treatment included radiotherapy and nephrectomy. The receptors were gathered from a woman in her fifties or sixties with renal cell carcinoma.

The chain joins TRBV19 to TRBJ1-5, with 7 nucleotides matching TRBD1. V was clipped by 4 bases and J by 3 bases; unmatched bases: 9. This CDR3 spans 16 amino acids. Germline V CDR1 and CDR2: LNHDA, SQIVND (reference sequence). DNA for the CDR3: TGTGCCAGTAGTAGTTGGGAAAGGGGGCTCAATCAGCCCCAGCATTTT. Translated, it gives CASSSWERGLNQPQHF. The full variable domain, rest sourced from reference TRBV19 and TRBJ1-5, is DGGITQSPKYLFRKEGQNVTLSCEQNLNHDAMYWYRQDPGQGLRLIYYSQIVNDFQKGDIAEGYSVSREKKESFPLTVTSAQKNPTAFYLCASSSWERGLNQPQHFGDGTRLSIL.

V gene TRBV18 combines with J gene TRBJ1-1; D is unresolved. Per the germline V gene, CDR1 is KGHSH and CDR2 is LQKENI. The CDR3 length is 15 residues. Trimming stripped 3 bases from V and 8 bases from J, with 19 bases between. The CDR3 loop reads CASSPGPPKIPEAFF. CDR3 DNA: TGTGCCAGCTCACCCGGGCCCCCTAAGATCCCCGAAGCTTTCTTT.

The chain uses TRBV4-1 and TRBJ2-6; no firm D call. CDR1 MGHRA and CDR2 YSYEKL come from the germline V gene. Trimming left V 7 bases short and J 3 bases short, with 25 bases between. The CDR3 length is 19 residues. The CDR3 loop reads CASTRLGIPVSRGANVLTF. CDR3 DNA sequence: TGCGCCAGCACCCGCCTAGGGATACCCGTCTCTCGTGGGGCCAACGTCCTGACTTTC.

The chain recombines TRBV6-1 with TRBJ2-7, with TRBD2 matching 10 bases. The CDR3 consists of 15 residues. Germline V gene lookup returns CDR1 MNHNS and CDR2 SASEGT. Germline trimming cut 2 bases from V and 4 bases from J; bases unmatched to any gene: 5. CDR3 bases: TGTGCCAGCAGTGAACCCGGGACTAGCGTTTACGAGCAGTACTTC. Its protein is CASSEPGTSVYEQYF.

This chain joins TRBV18 and TRBJ1-3; TRBD1 is a possible D gene (6 bases). CDR3 length: 16 amino acids. V was shortened by 3 bases and J by 0 bases, with 12 bases between the two germline ends. CDR1 and CDR2 from the germline V gene are KGHSH and LQKENI. The CDR3 region is CASSPRAGDSGNTIYF. The CDR3 coding sequence is TGTGCCAGCTCACCGAGGGCAGGGGACTCTGGAAACACCATATATTTT.

The chain has TRBV4-2 and TRBJ2-6; D is uncertain. V gave up 1 base and J gave up 3 bases, with 4 bases separating them. The germline CDR1 and CDR2 sequences are LGHNA and YNFKEQ. This CDR3 contains 14 residues. This CDR3 reads CASSQGNGANVLTF. In DNA, the CDR3 is TGTGCCAGCAGCCAAGGAAATGGGGCCAACGTCCTGACTTTC.

J is TRBJ1-5 and V is TRBV6-5; unclear D gene. CDR3 length: 13 residues. Trimming left V 5 bases short and J 4 bases short, with 9 bases between. Per the germline V gene, CDR1 is MNHEY and CDR2 is SVGAGI. In DNA form, the CDR3 reads TGTGCCAGCAGTCGGAACCTTAATCAGCCCCAGCATTTT. Protein product: CASSRNLNQPQHF.

The chain employs TRBV9 and TRBJ1-3; D not certain. The CDR3 runs to 12 residues. The V and J ends lost 10 bases and 3 bases respectively, with 11 bases between them. CDR1 and CDR2 (germline): SGDLS, YYNGEE. The DNA of the CDR3 is TGTGCCCCCGCAACTCATGGAAACACCATATATTTT. This translates into CAPATHGNTIYF.

The chain has TRBV11-2 and TRBJ2-3; possibly TRBD1 for D (6 bases). V lost 5 bases to trimming and J lost 2 bases, with 14 bases between them. CDR3 length equals 15 residues. Looked up from germline, CDR1 is SGHAT and CDR2 is FQNNGV. CDR3 DNA: TGTGCCAGCAGCCTCAGGGGTCAACTCACAGATACGCAGTATTTT. Translated: CASSLRGQLTDTQYF.

The genes are TRBV4-1 and TRBJ2-1; D remains ambiguous. This CDR3 contains 14 residues. Germline V gene sequence: CDR1 MGHRA, CDR2 YSYEKL. V was trimmed by 0 bases and J by 8 bases, leaving 11 bases between them. The CDR3 region has the DNA TGCGCCAGCAGCCAAGATTGGACCTCCGATGAGCAGTTCTTC. As protein: CASSQDWTSDEQFF.